This note documents a single T cell receptor beta chain sequence. CDR3 size: 16 residues. J was trimmed by 0 bases and V by 4 bases; bases with no gene match: 6. The V gene's germline CDR1 is SGHVS and CDR2 FNYEAQ. The sample comes from a study of cytomegalovirus exposure and HLA in healthy donors. With 60 Vbeta and 13 Jbeta primers, the PCR was carried out. TCRdb keeps only in-frame clones here, not all; method: immunoSEQ multiplex PCR. The sample table sets out around 100,000 clones. What was sequenced was PBMCs. This TCR derives from a middle-aged man in good health and CMV-seropositive. V usage is TRBV7-6 and J usage is TRBJ1-3; the match to TRBD1 covers 7 bases. CDR3 protein: CASSSGQAPSGNTIYF. CDR3 DNA sequence: TGTGCCAGCAGCTCAGGACAGGCACCCTCTGGAAACACCATATATTTT. The variable domain in full, completed from reference TRBV7-6 and TRBJ1-3, reads GAGVSQSPRYKVTKRGQDVALRCDPISGHVSLYWYRQALGQGPEFLTYFNYEAQQDKSGLPNDRFSAERPEGSISTLTIQRTEQRDSAMYRCASSSGQAPSGNTIYFGEGSWLTVV.